This T cell receptor beta chain was profiled in a study of shared clonotypes between healthy human individuals. CDR1 KGHSH and CDR2 LQKENI come from the germline V gene. Trimming shortened V by 2 bases and J by 3 bases, and 25 bases separated the two germline ends. CDR3 length: 19 amino acids. Across several immunoSEQ plates, the genomic DNA of each subset was split evenly. How the authors handled the data: ImmunoSEQ yielded junction-only sequences lacking quality scores, so filtering differed. TCRdb keeps only in-frame clones here, not all; method: immunoSEQ multiplex PCR. That table furnishes V, J and clone size, whereas the DNA furnished D and trimming. The sample lists about 470,000 clones, more than 75% seen once, with 13% in the top ten.

This receptor was identified in a woman between 35 and 50 years old in good health. Some clones in this sample may be carry-over from other donors' samples. Specimen: PBMCs. The V gene is TRBV18, the J gene TRBJ1-1; D ambiguous. The CDR3 coding sequence is TGTGCCAGCTCACCAGGCACGACATTGGGCAGACAAATGGACACTGAAGCTTTCTTT. Its translation: CASSPGTTLGRQMDTEAFF.